This T cell receptor (beta chain) is from a study of blood T cells in healthy people across ages. Germline loops: CDR1 DFQATT, CDR2 SNEGSKA (reference sequence). The CDR3 runs 15 residues. After removal of 3 bases from V and 5 bases from J, the junction contained 10 bases not matched to a gene. The authors ran a second PCR of about 7 to 11 cycles using a sample-barcoded 5' primer and a J-beta primer mix. Using its own MiXCR run on the 5' RACE reads, TCRdb lists one record per CDR3 protein. The sample consists of about 780,000 distinct CDR3 sequences, roughly 24% of them appearing once. These same records also appear under a second study, on T cells of mothers and their children.

The chain uses TRBV20-1 and TRBJ2-5, with 9 bases aligning to TRBD2. The material sequenced was blood. The clonotype originates from a boy aged 5-17 years in good health. The CDR3 DNA reads TGCAGTGCTAGGCGTCGCAGCGGGGGGTTGGAGACCCAGTACTTC. Protein sequence: CSARRRSGGLETQYF.